A single sample gave rise to the 7 T cell receptor beta chains below, sequenced in a study of T cell responses to AZD1222 COVID-19 vaccine. Here immunoSEQ multiplex PCR was the method, and the copy in TCRdb shows in-frame clones only, minus some. The table shows some 150,000 clones, with around nine tenths occurring only once. This sample comprised peripheral blood, obtained on day 0 of AZD1222 vaccination. The receptors were sampled from an adult in good health.

This clone was observed a few times. The chain's CDR3 is CASSLWMGQTGELFF. The CDR3 nucleotides are TGTGCCAGCAGCTTATGGATGGGGCAGACCGGGGAGCTGTTTTTT. The chain uses TRBV7-9 and TRBJ2-2, with D possibly TRBD1 on 5 matching bases. This CDR3 comprises 15 residues. V gave up 2 bases and J gave up 5 bases, with 12 bases separating them. Germline CDR1 is SEHNR and CDR2 is FQNEAQ (reference sequence).

The gene calls are TRBV3-1 (or the pseudogene TRBV3-2) and TRBJ1-5; D ambiguous. The CDR3 spans 15 residues. Looked up from germline, CDR1 is LGHDT and CDR2 is YNNKEL (reference sequence). V was cut by 2 bases and J by 2 bases, with 10 bases left in between. In DNA form, the CDR3 reads TGTGCCAGCAGCCAAAGGCCCGAGGGCAATCAGCCCCAGCATTTT. Its protein product is CASSQRPEGNQPQHF.

The chain joins TRBV5-4 to TRBJ2-1; 9 bases are a match to TRBD2. This CDR3 has 20 residues. Germline assignment: CDR1 SGHNT and CDR2 YYREEE (reference sequence). Trimming removed 4 bases from V and 4 bases from J; junction bases left unmatched: 21. CDR3 protein: CASSEGVAGVSGQPYNEQFF. Here the CDR3 DNA reads TGTGCCAGCAGCGAAGGGGTAGCGGGAGTCTCGGGTCAGCCTTACAATGAGCAGTTCTTC.

The chain carries TRBV6-5 and TRBJ2-1, with a tentative D call TRBD1 (6 bases). V dropped 6 bases and J dropped 13 bases, with 10 bases sitting between them. CDR3 length: 10 amino acids. Looked up from germline, CDR1 is MNHEY and CDR2 is SVGAGI. The CDR3 protein is CASRGQGQFF. The CDR3 DNA follows: TGTGCCAGCAGGGGACAAGGACAGTTCTTC.

CDR3 bases: TGTGCCAGCAGCAAGAGGGAGTATATCTTTAAAGCTTTCTTT. It yields the protein CASSKREYIFKAFF. The chain uses TRBV5-6 and TRBJ1-1; the D is unclear. Trimming took off 4 bases at V and 9 bases at J, with 19 bases between the two ends. The CDR3 is 14 residues long. Germline loops: CDR1 SGHDT, CDR2 YYEEEE.

The V call is TRBV6-5, the J call TRBJ2-1; tentatively, D is TRBD1 or TRBD2 (5 bases each). Trimming took off 6 bases at V and 14 bases at J, with 17 bases between the two ends. Looked up from germline, CDR1 is MNHEY and CDR2 is SVGAGI. The CDR3 is 12 residues long. CDR3 coding DNA: TGTGCCAGCAGCTCTGACGGGACGGAAGAGTTCTTC. As protein: CASSSDGTEEFF.

The chain carries TRBV18 and TRBJ1-3; D is ambiguous. The CDR3 extends over 15 amino acids. V shed 3 bases and J shed 0 bases, with 9 bases lying between them. CDR1 is KGHSH and CDR2 is LQKENI in the germline V gene. The CDR3 region is CASSPSVGSGNTIYF. For the CDR3, the DNA is TGTGCCAGCTCACCCTCCGTAGGCTCTGGAAACACCATATATTTT.